Detailed here is one T cell receptor beta chain. Treatment of any kind had been given to no patient before thyroid surgery. This sample stems from a study of metastatic and nonmetastatic thyroid tumors. TCRdb re-analyzed the PCR reads using MiXCR. Here the sample spans approximately 28,000 clones, around a quarter being singletons. This CDR3 spans 16 amino acids. Germline V gives CDR1 SGHRS, CDR2 YFSETQ. V lost 4 bases and J lost 3; bases outside the gene matches: 7. The sequence derives from a female donor with papillary thyroid cancer or a benign thyroid nodule (not recorded which). Some clones in this sample may be carry-over from other donors' samples. The genes are TRBV5-1 and TRBJ2-2; TRBD1 matches at 9 bases. The sample consisted of blood. The CDR3 protein is CASSPDRGGYTGELFF. The CDR3 nucleotides read TGCGCCAGCAGCCCCGACAGGGGGGGATACACCGGGGAGCTGTTTTTT. Drawing the rest from reference TRBV5-1 and TRBJ2-2, the complete variable domain is KAGVTQTPRYLIKTRGQQVTLSCSPISGHRSVSWYQQTPGQGLQFLFEYFSETQRNKGNFPGRFSGRQFSNSRSEMNVSTLELGDSALYLCASSPDRGGYTGELFFGEGSRLTVL.